What follows are 32 T cell receptor beta chains derived from one specimen sequenced in a study of blood T cells in healthy people across ages. With a J-beta primer mix and a sample-barcoded 5' primer, a second PCR ran about 6 to 11 cycles. Each CDR3 protein is one row after TCRdb ran MiXCR on the 5' RACE reads. The repertoire holds 710,000 or so distinct CDR3 sequences, 20% to 25% seen once, with around 21% in the top ten. Input material: blood. The receptors originated from a man between 65 and 85 years old in good health.

The CDR3 region is CASRLNSPLHF. The CDR3 DNA is TGTGCCAGCAGACTTAATTCACCCCTCCACTTT. V and J are TRBV28 and TRBJ1-6; no definite D call. There are 11 residues in the CDR3. Germline V lookup: CDR1 MDHEN, CDR2 SYDVKM. Deletions cut 6 bases from V and 6 bases from J, with 3 bases between.

With regard to this clonotype: One junction end does not reproduce the germline sequence, and a read error may be involved. The rearrangement joins TRBV6-1 to TRBJ1-3; weak D call: TRBD1 (5 bases). The germline CDR1 and CDR2 sequences are MNHNS and SASEGT. The CDR3 runs 15 residues. CDR3 loop: CASLRARDAGNTMYF. CDR3 bases: TGTGCCAGCCTCCGGGCCAGGGACGCTGGAAACACCATGTATTTT.

The chain is built from TRBV5-1 and TRBJ2-5, with 7 nucleotides matching TRBD2. Germline lookup yields CDR1 SGHRS and CDR2 YFSETQ. V gave up 4 bases and J gave up 2 bases; unmatched junction bases: 8. The CDR3 is 15 residues long. CDR3 protein: CASSLGPGGQETQYF. The DNA of the CDR3 is TGCGCCAGCAGCCTGGGCCCGGGAGGTCAAGAGACCCAGTACTTC.

This clonotype was counted many times. The chain couples TRBV10-3 to TRBJ2-1; 9 bases are shared with TRBD2. Looked up from germline, CDR1 is ENHRY and CDR2 is SYGVKD. The J segment lost 2 bases and the V segment lost 8 bases, leaving 7 bases of the junction unmatched. This CDR3 contains 15 residues. CDR3 nucleotides: TGTGCCATCGCAACAGCGGGGGGCACCTACAATGAGCAGTTCTTC. Protein: CAIATAGGTYNEQFF.

The rearrangement uses TRBV6-1 and TRBJ2-1, with 9 nucleotides matching TRBD2. V was pared by 8 bases and J by 3 bases, with 11 bases of the junction left unmatched. Germline V CDR1 and CDR2: MNHNS, SASEGT. The CDR3 covers 16 residues. Written as DNA, the CDR3 is TGTGCCAGCTATAAGCACAGCGGGGGGAACTACAATGAGCAGTTCTTC. Protein: CASYKHSGGNYNEQFF.

This clonotype appeared a few times. The V call is TRBV29-1, the J call TRBJ2-4; 7 nucleotides agree with TRBD1. Germline V gene sequence: CDR1 SQVTM, CDR2 ANQGSEA. Trimming at V came to 4 bases and at J to 4 bases, leaving 4 bases not matched to a gene. This CDR3 spans 13 amino acids. The CDR3 coding sequence is TGCAGCGTTGGTCTGGGACAGAAAAACATTCAGTACTTC. This translates into CSVGLGQKNIQYF.

This clonotype was detected a few times. V is TRBV2 and J is TRBJ2-7; D uncertain. This CDR3 is 14 amino acids long. The germline CDR1 and CDR2 sequences are SNHLY and FYNNEI. The V end was cut by 5 bases, the J end by 2 bases, with 13 bases between. CDR3 residues: CASSTPQIPYEQYF. The CDR3 coding sequence is TGTGCCAGCAGTACCCCACAGATCCCCTACGAGCAGTACTTC.

The gene calls are TRBV15 and TRBJ2-7; unclear D gene. The CDR3 is 14 amino acids. V gave up 1 base and J gave up 0 bases, with 7 bases separating them. Germline V gene data show CDR1 as LNHNV and CDR2 as YYDKDF (reference sequence). The CDR3 sequence: CATSRAHGSYEQYV. In nucleotides, the CDR3 is TGTGCCACCAGCAGAGCACATGGCTCCTACGAGCAGTACGTC.

Details on this clonotype: A junction end diverges from the germline sequence, so it may reflect a read error. The chain is built from TRBV14 and TRBJ2-4; D not resolved. CDR1 is SGHDN, CDR2 FVKESK, per germline. The CDR3 consists of 14 residues. The CDR3 region has the DNA TGTGCCTGCAGCCAAGACCCAGTTAAAAACATTCAGTACTTC. This gives the protein CACSQDPVKNIQYF. Complete variable domain (other parts from reference TRBV14 and TRBJ2-4): EAGVTQFPSHSVIEKGQTVTLRCDPISGHDNLYWYRRVMGKEIKFLLHFVKESKQDESGMPNNRFLAERTGGTYSTLKVQPAELEDSGVYFCACSQDPVKNIQYFGAGTRLSVL.

This clonotype turned up a few times. The gene calls are TRBV6-6 and TRBJ2-1; D ambiguous. V was clipped by 0 bases and J by 2 bases, with 8 bases between them. The V gene's germline CDR1 is MNHNY and CDR2 SVGAGI (reference sequence). The CDR3 sequence is 15 residues long. The CDR3 DNA reads TGTGCCAGCAGTTACTCGAGAGACGCCTACAATGAGCAGTTCTTC. Its protein is CASSYSRDAYNEQFF.

In its sample, this clonotype was seen a few times. This sequence joins TRBV25-1 and TRBJ2-3; D is unclear. V lost 8 bases to trimming and J lost 2 bases, with 5 bases between them. Per germline, CDR1 MGHDK and CDR2 SYGVNS. This CDR3 is built from 11 residues. The CDR3: CASELTDTQYF. The CDR3 coding sequence is TGTGCCAGCGAACTCACAGATACGCAGTATTTT.

The rearrangement uses TRBV11-1 and TRBJ2-5; unclear D gene. The CDR3 is 14 residues long. The germline V gene encodes CDR1 SGHAT and CDR2 FQDESV (reference sequence). The germline V and J ends were trimmed by 5 bases and 2 bases, with 12 bases remaining between them. In DNA form, the CDR3 reads TGTGCCAGCAGCCCCAACCCGGGTCAAGAGACCCAGTACTTC. It specifies CASSPNPGQETQYF.

The genes are TRBV19 and TRBJ2-1; D is unresolved. With the DNA end fitting TRBJ2-5 better, the J assignment may be wrong. The germline V gene encodes CDR1 LNHDA and CDR2 SQIVND (reference sequence). The CDR3 sequence is 13 residues long. Here the CDR3 reads CASSIGPSETQYF. For the CDR3, the DNA is TGTGCCAGTAGTATAGGCCCCTCGGAGACCCAGTACTTC.

This clonotype was observed a handful of times. This chain links TRBV5-1 with TRBJ1-3; D perhaps matches TRBD1 (5 bases). CDR3 length: 16 amino acids. V lost 4 bases and J 0 bases, leaving 14 bases between the germline ends. Germline CDR1 is SGHRS and CDR2 is YFSETQ. CDR3 sequence reads: CASSQLGTYSGNTIYF. Here the CDR3 DNA reads TGCGCCAGCAGCCAGCTAGGGACTTACTCTGGAAACACCATATATTTT.

J is TRBJ1-1 and V is TRBV12-3 or TRBV12-4; D unresolved. V lost 5 bases and J lost 8, with 9 bases in between. CDR3 length: 11 amino acids. CDR3 residues: CASSPWPEAFF. CDR3 coding DNA: TGTGCCAGCAGTCCCTGGCCGGAAGCTTTCTTT.

This chain joins TRBV29-1 and TRBJ1-1; D is ambiguous. V was shortened by 5 bases and J by 1 base, with 11 bases between the two germline ends. This CDR3 is built from 13 residues. Germline CDR1 and CDR2: SQVTM and ANQGSEA. For the CDR3, the DNA is TGCAGCGTTAAAATAGGGCCGAACACTGAAGCTTTCTTT. Translated: CSVKIGPNTEAFF.

The V call is TRBV4-1, the J call TRBJ1-2; possible D gene TRBD1, 5 bases. The germline V and J ends were trimmed by 3 bases and 2 bases, with 13 bases remaining between them. The CDR3 covers 15 residues. CDR1 and CDR2 from the germline V gene are MGHRA and YSYEKL. The CDR3 DNA is TGCGCCAGCAGCCACGGGATGGGGGGAAACTATGGCTACACCTTC. It encodes CASSHGMGGNYGYTF.

The rearrangement links TRBV28 to TRBJ1-5, with no clear D. The CDR3 is made up of 13 amino acids. V lost 6 bases and J 6 bases, leaving 12 bases between the germline ends. Germline V gene lookup returns CDR1 MDHEN and CDR2 SYDVKM. The CDR3 here is CASRSPAVQPQHF. CDR3 DNA sequence: TGTGCCAGCAGGTCACCCGCGGTTCAGCCCCAGCATTTT.

This clonotype was counted only a few times. J is TRBJ1-2 and V is TRBV28, with unresolved D. Germline V lookup: CDR1 MDHEN, CDR2 SYDVKM. Trimming shortened V by 2 bases and J by 4 bases, and 5 bases separated the two germline ends. This CDR3 comprises 12 residues. The CDR3 loop is CASSLQAYGYTF. For the CDR3, the DNA is TGTGCCAGCAGTTTACAGGCCTATGGCTACACCTTC.

A few counts support this clonotype. At one boundary the junction diverges from the germline segment, which might be a read error. V is TRBV28 and J is TRBJ2-1, with a tentative D call TRBD1 (6 bases). The germline gives CDR1 MDHEN, CDR2 SYDVKM. CDR3 length equals 15 residues. The CDR3 DNA follows: TGTGCCAGCAGTTTAACAGGGCCTTCCTACAATGGGCAGTTCTTC. It translates to CASSLTGPSYNGQFF.

Regarding this clonotype: Mismatch with germline at one junction end may stem from a read error. This chain connects TRBV7-8 to TRBJ2-7; TRBD1 might be the D (6 bases). Germline V CDR1 and CDR2: SGHVS, FQNEAQ. The CDR3 length is 13 residues. CDR3 coding DNA: TGTGCCAGCACCTTACAGGGCGCATACGAGCAGTACTTC. The encoded protein is CASTLQGAYEQYF.

This clonotype came up once. The rearrangement links TRBV12-3 or TRBV12-4 to TRBJ2-4; tentatively, D is TRBD1 or TRBD2 (5 bases each). The length of the CDR3 is 14 residues. Trimming shortened V by 3 bases and J by 1 base, and 7 bases separated the two germline ends. CDR3 DNA sequence: TGTGCCAGCAGTTTCTGGGGGGCCAAAAACATTCAGTACTTC. Translated: CASSFWGAKNIQYF.

About this clonotype: An end of the junction does not agree with germline; a read error may underlie this. The chain is built from TRBV3-1 and TRBJ1-2, with TRBD1 matching 9 bases. This CDR3 is built from 14 residues. Germline V gene sequence: CDR1 LGHDT, CDR2 YNNKEL (reference sequence). DNA for the CDR3: TGTGCCAGCAGCCACCAGGGACAGGGCTATGGCTGCACCTTC. This translates into CASSHQGQGYGCTF.

This clonotype was recorded a few times. This chain connects TRBV24-1 to TRBJ2-6; unclear D gene. This CDR3 contains 16 residues. CDR1 KGHDR and CDR2 SFDVKD come from the germline V gene. The ends were cut back, 5 bases at V and 0 bases at J, with 10 bases in the middle. The CDR3 loop is CATSAPVNSGANVLTF. CDR3 sequence (DNA): TGTGCCACCAGTGCCCCGGTAAACTCTGGGGCCAACGTCCTGACTTTC.

The rearrangement joins TRBV5-1 to TRBJ2-5; 7 positions agree with TRBD1. Germline CDR1 reads SGHRS; CDR2 reads YFSETQ. V lost 4 bases and J lost 2; bases outside the gene matches: 11. The length of the CDR3 is 16 residues. In DNA, the CDR3 is TGCGCCAGCAGCCCACCCACTGGGACAGCTCAAGAGACCCAGTACTTC. This gives the protein CASSPPTGTAQETQYF.

The gene calls are TRBV20-1 and TRBJ1-1; 9 bases agree with TRBD1. The CDR3 is 15 amino acids. The trim removed 2 bases at V and 1 base at J, leaving 5 bases unmatched. Germline loops: CDR1 DFQATT, CDR2 SNEGSKA (reference sequence). CDR3 sequence: CSARRDRVPNTEAFF. The CDR3 DNA reads TGCAGTGCTAGACGGGACAGGGTGCCGAACACTGAAGCTTTCTTT.

This clonotype was recorded at least ten times. This chain uses TRBV29-1 with TRBJ1-2; D remains unclear. In germline, CDR1 is SQVTM, CDR2 ANQGSEA. The CDR3 is made up of 12 amino acids. The germline V and J ends were trimmed by 4 bases and 0 bases, with 6 bases remaining between them. CDR3 DNA sequence: TGCAGCGTTGGCCTCTCTAACTATGGCTACACCTTC. This encodes CSVGLSNYGYTF.

This clonotype was recorded a few times. The chain employs TRBV12-3 or TRBV12-4 and TRBJ1-3; D ambiguous. Trimming shortened V by 5 bases and J by 4 bases, and 9 bases separated the two germline ends. The CDR3 has 13 residues. The CDR3 region is CASSLTGGNTIYF. CDR3 DNA: TGTGCCAGCAGTCTCACGGGCGGAAACACCATATATTTT.

The chain recombines TRBV7-9 with TRBJ2-3, with D maybe TRBD1 (6 bases). Deletions cut 5 bases from V and 2 bases from J, with 14 bases between. Germline V gene data show CDR1 as SEHNR and CDR2 as FQNEAQ (reference sequence). The length of the CDR3 is 15 residues. The CDR3 protein is CASSRAGQITDTQYF. The DNA for the CDR3 is TGTGCCAGCAGCCGGGCCGGACAGATCACAGATACGCAGTATTTT.

The chain uses TRBV29-1 and TRBJ1-2; 8 positions match TRBD1. The CDR3 is 11 amino acids. CDR1 is SQVTM and CDR2 is ANQGSEA in the germline V gene. V lost 4 bases, J lost 9 bases, and 4 bases stayed unmatched. CDR3 nucleotide sequence: TGCAGCGTTGGACAGGGGAGACGCTACACCTTC. Translated, it gives CSVGQGRRYTF. Full variable domain (remainder filled in from reference TRBV29-1 and TRBJ1-2): SAVISQKPSRDICQRGTSLTIQCQVDSQVTMMFWYRQQPGQSLTLIATANQGSEATYESGFVIDKFPISRPNLTFSTLTVSNMSPEDSSIYLCSVGQGRRYTFGSGTRLTVV.

V and J are TRBV7-2 and TRBJ2-1, with a possible D match to TRBD1 (7 bases). The CDR3 has 15 amino acids. Trimming took off 0 bases at V and 14 bases at J, with 20 bases between the two ends. Looked up from germline, CDR1 is SGHTA and CDR2 is FQGNSA. CDR3 protein: CASSLALAGGGGEFF. As DNA, the CDR3 is TGTGCCAGCAGCTTAGCGCTAGCAGGGGGTGGCGGGGAGTTCTTC.

In its sample, this clonotype was seen a few times. This chain links TRBV7-9 with TRBJ2-7, with 7 bases lining up with TRBD1. CDR1 is SEHNR, CDR2 FQNEAQ, per germline (reference sequence). V shed 5 bases and J 3 bases; nucleotides not matched to a gene: 7. The CDR3 length is 14 residues. The CDR3 loop reads CASSPRGPNYEQYF. The CDR3 DNA follows: TGTGCCAGCAGCCCGAGGGGGCCAAACTACGAGCAGTACTTC. Combining the CDR3 with reference TRBV7-9 and TRBJ2-7 gives the whole variable domain DTGVSQNPRHKITKRGQNVTFRCDPISEHNRLYWYRQTLGQGPEFLTYFQNEAQLEKSRLLSDRFSAERPKGSFSTLEIQRTEQGDSAMYLCASSPRGPNYEQYFGPGTRLTVT.